These T cell receptor beta chains were read from a single sample in a study of T cells in Graves' hyperthyroidism and ophthalmopathy. A single record per CDR3 protein comes from TCRdb applying MiXCR to the multiplex PCR reads. Here the sample spans 200,000 to 250,000 distinct CDR3 sequences, about 15% being singletons. Sequenced sample: blood. The receptors stem from a woman aged 18-30 years with Graves' ophthalmopathy. Both conserved end residues are part of each CDR3.

CDR3 protein: CASSLFRTNTGELFF; J gene: TRBJ2-2; V gene: TRBV7-9
CDR3 protein: CASSYVSGPLYEQYF; J gene: TRBJ2-7; V gene: TRBV6-5
CDR3 protein: CAISESLAGQETQYF; J gene: TRBJ2-5; V gene: TRBV10-3
CDR3 protein: CATSDPLARKQFF; J gene: TRBJ2-1; V gene: TRBV24-1
CDR3 protein: CSAETGTGGLTNQPQHF; J gene: TRBJ1-5; V gene: TRBV20-1
CDR3 protein: CASSEGRRGDQFF; J gene: TRBJ2-1; V gene: TRBV6-1
CDR3 protein: CASSFGGIGAGYTF; J gene: TRBJ1-2; V gene: TRBV27
CDR3 protein: CASSPSEDLGYGYTF; J gene: TRBJ1-2; V gene: TRBV4-1
CDR3 protein: CASSQTGLEEKLFF; J gene: TRBJ1-4; V gene: TRBV5-6
CDR3 protein: CAWRVDSTDTQYF; J gene: TRBJ2-3; V gene: TRBV30
CDR3 protein: CASSRQDTEAFF; J gene: TRBJ1-1; V gene: TRBV4-1
CDR3 protein: CASSFYQGGYTF; J gene: TRBJ1-2; V gene: TRBV28
CDR3 protein: CASSGTGRGTQYF; J gene: TRBJ2-5; V gene: TRBV6-1
CDR3 protein: CAYSDRGHYGYTF; J gene: TRBJ1-2; V gene: TRBV30
CDR3 protein: CASSVGDEKLFF; J gene: TRBJ1-4; V gene: TRBV28
CDR3 protein: CATKTGGDYGYTF; J gene: TRBJ1-2; V gene: TRBV28
CDR3 protein: CASSLDGAGWGGYTF; J gene: TRBJ1-2; V gene: TRBV5-1
CDR3 protein: CASQEFPRHQPQHF; J gene: TRBJ1-5; V gene: TRBV19
CDR3 protein: CATSEAGTGGTGELFF; J gene: TRBJ2-2; V gene: TRBV24-1
CDR3 protein: CATSEGTGLGYTF; J gene: TRBJ1-2; V gene: TRBV24-1
CDR3 protein: CAILELQGSAGYTF; J gene: TRBJ1-2; V gene: TRBV2
CDR3 protein: CASSPKPTGLTEAFF; J gene: TRBJ1-1; V gene: TRBV6-2/TRBV6-3
CDR3 protein: CASSFQETQYF; J gene: TRBJ2-5; V gene: TRBV11-2
CDR3 protein: CASSYSLADEQFF; J gene: TRBJ2-1; V gene: TRBV6-2/TRBV6-3
CDR3 protein: CASSSIAGGRRQETQYF; J gene: TRBJ2-5; V gene: TRBV27
CDR3 protein: CASSSGGPRYGYTF; J gene: TRBJ1-2; V gene: TRBV7-6
CDR3 protein: CSAPGQPDTQYF; J gene: TRBJ2-3; V gene: TRBV20-1
CDR3 protein: CATSDPTGTEEQPQHF; J gene: TRBJ1-5; V gene: TRBV24-1
CDR3 protein: CAISAPGLAGGGDTQYF; J gene: TRBJ2-3; V gene: TRBV10-3
CDR3 protein: CASRPGTGGNTEAFF; J gene: TRBJ1-1; V gene: TRBV12-3/TRBV12-4
CDR3 protein: CASSSEPGQGFNQPQHF; J gene: TRBJ1-5; V gene: TRBV7-8
CDR3 protein: CASSQGQGYTEAFF; J gene: TRBJ1-1; V gene: TRBV12-3/TRBV12-4
CDR3 protein: CASTTSGRSYNEQFF; J gene: TRBJ2-1; V gene: TRBV7-2
CDR3 protein: CASSLVLGDSNQPQHF; J gene: TRBJ1-5; V gene: TRBV11-3
CDR3 protein: CASRTQPTRRSYNEQFF; J gene: TRBJ2-1; V gene: TRBV2
CDR3 protein: CASSLLAGGHEQFF; J gene: TRBJ2-1; V gene: TRBV7-9
CDR3 protein: CAISTSGDYEQYF; J gene: TRBJ2-7; V gene: TRBV10-3
CDR3 protein: CASSFYRGRYEQYF; J gene: TRBJ2-7; V gene: TRBV12-3/TRBV12-4
CDR3 protein: CAWSVPRGSSDTQYF; J gene: TRBJ2-3; V gene: TRBV30
CDR3 protein: CASSVDGGLSSYEQYF; J gene: TRBJ2-7; V gene: TRBV9
CDR3 protein: CASSPPTSQETQYF; J gene: TRBJ2-5; V gene: TRBV7-9
CDR3 protein: CSASEQGRTEAFF; J gene: TRBJ1-1; V gene: TRBV20-1
CDR3 protein: CASSASGTDPTLAFF; J gene: TRBJ1-1; V gene: TRBV9
CDR3 protein: CASSPTDGGPQHF; J gene: TRBJ1-5; V gene: TRBV19
CDR3 protein: CAISAGLAGVNEQFF; J gene: TRBJ2-1; V gene: TRBV10-3
CDR3 protein: CASTLAGGRNEQYF; J gene: TRBJ2-7; V gene: TRBV19
CDR3 protein: CASSRRGRDTEAFF; J gene: TRBJ1-1; V gene: TRBV7-2
CDR3 protein: CASSQDVVDAYNEQFF; J gene: TRBJ2-1; V gene: TRBV4-3
CDR3 protein: CSARDFRIYEQYF; J gene: TRBJ2-7; V gene: TRBV20-1